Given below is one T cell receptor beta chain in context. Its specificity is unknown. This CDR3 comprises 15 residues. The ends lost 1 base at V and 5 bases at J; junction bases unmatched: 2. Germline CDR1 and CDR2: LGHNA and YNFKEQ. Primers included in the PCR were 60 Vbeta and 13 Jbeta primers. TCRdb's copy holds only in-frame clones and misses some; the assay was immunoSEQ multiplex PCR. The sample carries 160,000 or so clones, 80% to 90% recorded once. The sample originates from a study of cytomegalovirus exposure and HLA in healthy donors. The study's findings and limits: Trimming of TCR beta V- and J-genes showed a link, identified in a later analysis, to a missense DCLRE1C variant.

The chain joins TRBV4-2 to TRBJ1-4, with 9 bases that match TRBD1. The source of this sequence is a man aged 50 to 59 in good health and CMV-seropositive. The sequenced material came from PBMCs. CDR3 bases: TGTGCCAGCAGCCAAGGTGGGACAGGGAATGAAAAACTGTTTTTT. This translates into CASSQGGTGNEKLFF.